This T cell receptor (beta chain) was retrieved from a study of tumor-infiltrating lymphocytes in localized non-small cell lung cancer. TCRdb keeps only in-frame clones here, not all; method: immunoSEQ multiplex PCR. The sample lists some 30,000 clones; around 85% were seen once. This CDR3 spans 12 amino acids. V was cut by 6 bases and J by 4 bases, with 12 bases left in between. CDR1 and CDR2 (germline): SQVTM, ANQGSEA. Sequencing input: lung tumor tissue. This clonotype was obtained from a human donor with non-small cell lung cancer. The chain recombines TRBV29-1 with TRBJ2-5; D perhaps matches TRBD2 (5 bases). For the CDR3, the DNA is TGCAGCGTGGAGGTAGTTGGAGAGACCCAGTACTTC. It specifies CSVEVVGETQYF.